A single sample is the source of the 23 T cell receptor beta chains below, sequenced in a study of PD-L1 blockade in urothelial cancer. Method: immunoSEQ multiplex PCR; TCRdb's copy keeps in-frame clones and lacks some. The data show over 45,000 clones, 86% seen once. The source material was PBMCs, sampled around atezolizumab (anti-PD-L1) treatment. The receptors shown here come from a man aged 45-60 years with urothelial cancer.

This chain connects TRBV10-2 to TRBJ2-1; D not resolved. Trimming removed 7 bases from V and 5 bases from J, with 9 bases in between. CDR1 is WSHSY and CDR2 is SAAADI in the germline V gene. The CDR3 loop spans 12 amino acids. The CDR3 DNA follows: TGCGCCAGCACCCTAGGAGACAATGAGCAGTTCTTC. This encodes CASTLGDNEQFF.

V and J are TRBV9 and TRBJ2-3; 7 positions match TRBD2. The CDR3 has 16 residues. V shed 3 bases, J shed 2 bases, and the junction held 9 bases outside the gene matches. Germline loops: CDR1 SGDLS, CDR2 YYNGEE. The CDR3 DNA follows: TGTGCCAGCAGCGCTTCACGGGACTACTACACAGATACGCAGTATTTT. It is translated as CASSASRDYYTDTQYF.

This rearrangement joins TRBV19 to TRBJ1-1; 7 positions agree with TRBD1. The V and J ends lost 5 bases and 0 bases, in that order; junction bases with no gene match: 12. From germline, CDR1 is LNHDA and CDR2 SQIVND (reference sequence). The CDR3 spans 17 residues. In nucleotides, the CDR3 is TGTGCCAGTAGTGCACTAAGAAGACAGGGCGTGAACACTGAAGCTTTCTTT. Its protein is CASSALRRQGVNTEAFF.

The J gene is TRBJ1-5, the V gene TRBV10-2; 9 bases are shared with TRBD1. V was pared by 6 bases and J by 4 bases, with 4 bases of the junction left unmatched. Germline V lookup: CDR1 WSHSY, CDR2 SAAADI. This CDR3 has 14 residues. CDR3 sequence (DNA): TGCGCCAGCAGACCGGGACAGGGTAATCAGCCCCAGCATTTT. Its protein product is CASRPGQGNQPQHF.

The chain uses TRBV27 and TRBJ1-5; TRBD1 agrees at 7 bases. CDR1 is MNHEY, CDR2 SMNVEV, per germline (reference sequence). V dropped 5 bases and J dropped 1; count of bases not matched to a gene: 8. The CDR3 is 16 amino acids. The CDR3 region has the DNA TGTGCCAGCAGTCCGACAGGGTTGACGAGCAATCAGCCCCAGCATTTT. It encodes CASSPTGLTSNQPQHF.

The chain recombines TRBV7-8 with TRBJ1-3; 8 bases line up with TRBD1. CDR3 size: 14 residues. Losses at the gene ends were 5 bases for V and 1 base for J; bases not matched to a gene: 1. CDR1 and CDR2 (germline): SGHVS, FQNEAQ. In DNA form, the CDR3 reads TGTGCCAGCAGCCACAGGGGGTCTGGAAACACCATATATTTT. It is translated as CASSHRGSGNTIYF.

V usage is TRBV18 and J usage is TRBJ2-3; TRBD1 is a possible D gene (6 bases). The CDR3 length is 14 residues. The V gene's germline CDR1 is KGHSH and CDR2 LQKENI. V lost 4 bases to trimming and J lost 3 bases, with 11 bases between them. The CDR3 DNA sequence: TGTGCCAGCTCACTAGGACAGCCGACAGATACGCAGTATTTT. It encodes CASSLGQPTDTQYF.

The gene calls are TRBV6-1 and TRBJ1-5; 7 bases align to TRBD1. The V gene's germline CDR1 is MNHNS and CDR2 SASEGT. This CDR3 has 12 residues. Trimming at V came to 11 bases and at J to 4 bases, leaving 5 bases not matched to a gene. The CDR3, as DNA: TGTGCCGGTAGACAGGGAAATCAGCCCCAGCATTTT. Encoded protein: CAGRQGNQPQHF.

This clone has just one count. V is TRBV6-5 and J is TRBJ2-2; D may be TRBD2 (6 bases). V was clipped by 2 bases and J by 7 bases, with 11 bases between them. Looked up from germline, CDR1 is MNHEY and CDR2 is SVGAGI. The CDR3 is made up of 14 amino acids. The CDR3 DNA sequence: TGTGCCAGCAGTTACGGGACTTACTTCGGGGAGCTGTTTTTT. Its translation: CASSYGTYFGELFF.

This chain joins TRBV28 and TRBJ1-2; D not resolved. The germline V and J ends were trimmed by 2 bases and 0 bases, with 7 bases remaining between them. Germline V lookup: CDR1 MDHEN, CDR2 SYDVKM. The CDR3 sequence is 14 residues long. DNA of the CDR3: TGTGCCAGCAGTTTAGACATGGCTAACTATGGCTACACCTTC. Encoded protein: CASSLDMANYGYTF.

The chain links TRBV6-5 to TRBJ1-1, with D maybe TRBD1 (6 bases). Trimming cost V 3 bases and J 1 base, with 9 bases left between them. The CDR3 covers 14 residues. Germline CDR1 MNHEY, CDR2 SVGAGI. In nucleotides, the CDR3 is TGTGCCAGCAGTTATCAGGGGCCGAACACTGAAGCTTTCTTT. This encodes CASSYQGPNTEAFF.

This chain joins TRBV7-9 and TRBJ1-1, with D possibly being TRBD1 (6 bases). V shed 5 bases and J shed 5 bases, with 12 bases lying between them. The germline CDR1 and CDR2 sequences are SEHNR and FQNEAQ (reference sequence). The CDR3 spans 13 residues. The CDR3 DNA reads as TGTGCCAGCAGCCCTCGGACAGCAACTGAAGCTTTCTTT. The encoded protein is CASSPRTATEAFF.

CDR3 residues: CASSPSRGKGYNEQFF. The CDR3 nucleotides are TGTGCCAGCAGCCCGTCTCGCGGGAAGGGTTACAATGAGCAGTTCTTC. The chain combines TRBV27 with TRBJ2-1, with D maybe TRBD2 (6 bases). CDR3 length: 16 amino acids. Germline V gives CDR1 MNHEY, CDR2 SMNVEV (reference sequence). The V and J ends lost 6 bases and 4 bases respectively, with 19 bases between them.

This sequence joins TRBV6-1 and TRBJ2-7; perhaps TRBD2 as D (5 bases). Germline-derived CDR1 and CDR2 are MNHNS and SASEGT. The CDR3 is 15 residues long. The V end lost 4 bases, the J end lost 7 bases, and 20 bases lay between the germline ends. CDR3 DNA sequence: TGTGCCAGCAGTGGGCTACCGGGGAATTCGGAAGAGCAGTACTTC. It is translated as CASSGLPGNSEEQYF.

The gene calls are TRBV28 and TRBJ2-1, with a possible D match to TRBD1 (5 bases). This CDR3 comprises 13 residues. Germline V gene data show CDR1 as MDHEN and CDR2 as SYDVKM. Trimming took 5 bases from V and 12 from J, leaving 17 bases between them. CDR3 residues: CASSRGLIRRQFF. The DNA for the CDR3 is TGTGCCAGCAGTAGGGGTCTGATTCGGCGGCAGTTCTTC.

The J gene is TRBJ2-3, the V gene TRBV30; tentative D call: TRBD2 (5 bases). Germline V lookup: CDR1 GTSNPN, CDR2 SVGIG (reference sequence). V was trimmed by 2 bases and J by 5 bases, leaving 8 bases between them. This CDR3 is 12 amino acids long. The CDR3 nucleotides are TGTGCCTGGAGTCGGGGTGAAGATACGCAGTATTTT. Its translation is CAWSRGEDTQYF.

The genes are TRBV5-1 and TRBJ1-4, with 7 bases aligning to TRBD1. V gave up 0 bases and J gave up 8 bases; unmatched junction bases: 7. This CDR3 is 15 amino acids long. CDR1 and CDR2 (germline): SGHRS, YFSETQ. CDR3 DNA: TGCGCCAGCAGCTTGGGCAGGGGGGCCGAAGAAAAACTGTTTTTT. Encoded protein: CASSLGRGAEEKLFF.

This clone was found once. The chain carries TRBV15 and TRBJ2-5; perhaps TRBD1 as D (7 bases). Deletions cut 0 bases from V and 7 bases from J, with 15 bases between. From germline, CDR1 is LNHNV and CDR2 YYDKDF (reference sequence). The CDR3 loop spans 15 amino acids. CDR3 protein: CATSREGRQGGTQYF. In DNA form, the CDR3 reads TGTGCCACCAGCAGAGAAGGGAGGCAGGGGGGGACCCAGTACTTC.

The chain couples TRBV19 to TRBJ2-7; D ambiguous. The CDR3 is 13 amino acids. Trimming removed 6 bases at V and 0 bases at J, with 9 bases between. CDR1 and CDR2 (germline): LNHDA, SQIVND (reference sequence). CDR3 in amino acids: CASSHPSSYEQYF. The CDR3 coding sequence is TGTGCCAGTAGCCACCCGAGCTCCTACGAGCAGTACTTC.

The CDR3 DNA sequence: TGTGCCAGCAGACTAGCGGGAGGGCCATGGAACGAGCAGTACTTC. It is translated as CASRLAGGPWNEQYF. V gene TRBV28 combines with J gene TRBJ2-7, with TRBD2 identical over 13 bases. With V trimmed by 6 bases and J by 5 bases, 7 bases remained unmatched. The CDR3 loop spans 15 amino acids. Germline V gene data show CDR1 as MDHEN and CDR2 as SYDVKM.

The genes are TRBV4-1 and TRBJ2-1; D possibly corresponds to TRBD1 (5 bases). There are 18 residues in the CDR3. Deletions cut 1 base from V and 5 bases from J, with 21 bases between. CDR1 is MGHRA and CDR2 is YSYEKL in the germline V gene. The CDR3 loop reads CASSQGQFGPLKNNEQFF. The CDR3 DNA reads as TGCGCCAGCAGCCAAGGACAGTTCGGGCCTCTAAAAAACAATGAGCAGTTCTTC.

Only one count was recorded for this clone. The CDR3 DNA is TGTGCCAGCAGCCGGGTCCCTCACTCCTACGAGCAGTACTTC. Its translation is CASSRVPHSYEQYF. The V and J genes are TRBV27 and TRBJ2-7; D is unclear. CDR1 is MNHEY and CDR2 is SMNVEV in the germline V gene (reference sequence). Deletions cut 6 bases from V and 0 bases from J, with 12 bases between. This CDR3 region has 14 residues.

The J gene is TRBJ1-4, the V gene TRBV7-9; D ambiguous. The CDR3 contains 13 residues. Germline lookup yields CDR1 SEHNR and CDR2 FQNEAQ (reference sequence). Between the trimmed V and J ends, which lost 4 bases and 4 bases, there was a span of 7 bases. This CDR3 is CASSSYFNEKLFF. CDR3 coding DNA: TGTGCCAGCAGCTCATACTTTAATGAAAAACTGTTTTTT.